The TCR beta chain under discussion was sequenced for a study of CD8+ T cells in alopecia areata. Study information: Tofacitinib was taken orally by treated patients, and the dose was 5 to 10 mg twice daily.

The treatment: oral pan-JAK inhibitor, 5-10 mg twice daily. Both peripheral blood and punch biopsies of lesional scalp skin were obtained from patients who had alopecia areata. The study, taken as a whole, reports: Clarity of TCR sharing across patients fell short of that in mice, possibly HLA-related.

The sequencing template was cDNA reverse transcribed from extracted RNA. Sequencing used immunoSEQ multiplex PCR; TCRdb keeps in-frame clones, though not all of them. The table records over 100,000 clones, around 50% of them present only once. Comments on this clone: Its antigen remains unknown.

V was cut by 7 bases and J by 11 bases, with 14 bases left in between. The CDR3 runs to 11 residues. Germline-derived CDR1 and CDR2 are LGHNT and FRNRAP. The sample was CD8+ T cells sorted from blood, taken at week 24, from a patient treated with tofacitinib. The chain has TRBV12-5 and TRBJ1-1; a possible D gene is TRBD1 (6 bases). The receptor was derived from a human donor with alopecia areata. CDR3 amino acids: CASEGGHFAFF. The DNA of the CDR3 is TGTGCTAGTGAGGGGGGACACTTTGCTTTCTTT. Variable domain in full (rest from reference TRBV12-5 and TRBJ1-1): DARVTQTPRHKVTEMGQEVTMRCQPILGHNTVFWYRQTMMQGLELLAYFRNRAPLDDSGMPKDRFSAEMPDATLATLKIQPSEPRDSAVYFCASEGGHFAFFGQGTRLTVV.